These 29 T cell receptor beta chains were all obtained from the same sample, sequenced in a study of T cell repertoires in cytomegalovirus infection. Antigen specificity for these receptors is unknown. Each CDR3 protein is one row after TCRdb ran MiXCR on the reads. The table has approximately 1,000,000 distinct CDR3 sequences, 25% to 40% seen once. Here the sequenced sample was cultured CD8+ T cells from PBMCs, taken from culture after CMV antigen stimulation. These receptors all stem from a human donor in good health (CMV status not recorded). Some clones in this sample may be carry-over from other donors' samples.

The rearrangement uses TRBV7-9 and TRBJ1-4; D unresolved. From germline, CDR1 is SEHNR and CDR2 FQNEAQ (reference sequence). This CDR3 is 13 amino acids long. V was clipped by 8 bases and J by 5 bases, with 12 bases between them. The CDR3 reads CASLTGDNEKLFF. The CDR3 DNA reads as TGTGCCAGCCTCACCGGCGACAATGAAAAACTGTTTTTT.

The chain uses TRBV9 and TRBJ1-3, with no clear D. This CDR3 has 11 residues. Trimming took 7 bases from V and 4 from J, leaving 6 bases between them. CDR1 is SGDLS, CDR2 YYNGEE, per germline. For the CDR3, the DNA is TGTGCCAGCGAGTCCGGAAACACCATATATTTT. This encodes CASESGNTIYF. Based on the CDR3 plus reference TRBV9 and TRBJ1-3, the full variable domain is DSGVTQTPKHLITATGQRVTLRCSPRSGDLSVYWYQQSLDQGLQFLIQYYNGEERAKGNILERFSAQQFPDLHSELNLSSLELGDSALYFCASESGNTIYFGEGSWLTVV.

This clonotype was counted at least ten times. This sequence joins TRBV7-2 and TRBJ2-5; tentative D call: TRBD2 (6 bases). The V end was cut by 2 bases, the J end by 2 bases, with 15 bases between. The V gene's germline CDR1 is SGHTA and CDR2 FQGNSA. The CDR3 length is 16 residues. DNA for the CDR3: TGTGCCAGCAGCTTAAGGCCTGCGGGATCTCAAGAGACCCAGTACTTC. It yields the protein CASSLRPAGSQETQYF.

The chain recombines TRBV28 with TRBJ2-3; 9 nucleotides agree with TRBD1. The CDR3 covers 16 residues. V trimming: 2 bases; J trimming: 2 bases; junction bases outside the gene matches: 5. Germline V gene data show CDR1 as MDHEN and CDR2 as SYDVKM. CDR3 residues: CASSLRGTGNTDTQYF. CDR3 coding DNA: TGTGCCAGCAGTTTAAGGGGGACAGGGAACACAGATACGCAGTATTTT.

The V gene is TRBV6-1, the J gene TRBJ2-7, with 7 bases that match TRBD1. The germline V gene has CDR1 MNHNS and CDR2 SASEGT. With 7 bases clipped from V and 0 bases from J, the junction kept 6 bases outside the gene matches. The CDR3 extends over 14 amino acids. CDR3: CASNPRDSSYEQYF. The DNA of the CDR3 is TGTGCCAGCAACCCCCGGGACAGCTCCTACGAGCAGTACTTC.

This clonotype was found a few times. The chain uses TRBV7-9 and TRBJ2-5; 8 bases fit TRBD2. V trimming: 2 bases; J trimming: 5 bases; junction bases outside the gene matches: 7. In germline, CDR1 is SEHNR, CDR2 FQNEAQ (reference sequence). The CDR3 contains 15 residues. Here the CDR3 DNA reads TGTGCCAGCAGCTTAATCGGGCGCGGGAGGGAGACCCAGTACTTC. Residues: CASSLIGRGRETQYF.

The V and J genes are TRBV29-1 and TRBJ1-2, with 10 bases that match TRBD1. V was clipped by 5 bases and J by 6 bases; unmatched bases: 6. Per germline, CDR1 SQVTM and CDR2 ANQGSEA. The CDR3 contains 13 residues. The CDR3 bases are TGCAGCGTTCCGGGACAGGGGTCGGATGGCTACACCTTC. Translating it yields CSVPGQGSDGYTF. Full variable domain (outside the CDR3, taken from reference TRBV29-1 and TRBJ1-2): SAVISQKPSRDICQRGTSLTIQCQVDSQVTMMFWYRQQPGQSLTLIATANQGSEATYESGFVIDKFPISRPNLTFSTLTVSNMSPEDSSIYLCSVPGQGSDGYTFGSGTRLTVV.

This clonotype occurred a few times. The chain combines TRBV6-1 with TRBJ2-7; 7 bases line up with TRBD1. CDR1 and CDR2 (germline): MNHNS, SASEGT. Trimming cost V 4 bases and J 4 bases; bases outside gene matches: 7. CDR3 length: 14 residues. The CDR3, as DNA: TGTGCCAGCAGTGGGGACAGCCCTGCGTACGAGCAGTACTTC. Amino acid sequence: CASSGDSPAYEQYF.

The CDR3 is CASSYSNLYEQYV. The CDR3 DNA reads as TGTGCCAGCAGTTACTCGAACCTCTACGAGCAGTACGTC. The V call is TRBV6-2 or TRBV6-3, the J call TRBJ2-7; D uncertain. CDR1 is MNHEY, CDR2 SVGEGT, per germline. The CDR3 is 13 amino acids. V was cut by 0 bases and J by 3 bases, with 6 bases left in between.

The chain carries TRBV14 and TRBJ2-3, with a tentative D call TRBD1 (6 bases). The germline V gene encodes CDR1 SGHDN and CDR2 FVKESK. V dropped 4 bases and J dropped 0 bases, with 11 bases sitting between them. The CDR3 is 15 amino acids. CDR3 coding DNA: TGTGCCAGCAGCCCCCGACAGGCCAGCACAGATACGCAGTATTTT. It translates to CASSPRQASTDTQYF.

The V call is TRBV4-3, the J call TRBJ2-2; possible D gene TRBD1, 6 bases. V was trimmed by 3 bases and J by 7 bases, leaving 15 bases between them. The germline V gene encodes CDR1 LGHNA and CDR2 YSLEER. The CDR3 length is 15 residues. Written as DNA, the CDR3 is TGCGCCAGCAGCCAGGATACTACAGGGATCGGGGAGCTGTTTTTT. Its protein is CASSQDTTGIGELFF.

The chain couples TRBV5-1 to TRBJ2-1, with 10 bases aligning to TRBD2. In germline, CDR1 is SGHRS, CDR2 YFSETQ. This CDR3 comprises 17 residues. Trimming at V came to 3 bases and at J to 4 bases, leaving 10 bases not matched to a gene. Here the CDR3 DNA reads TGCGCCAGCAGCTGGAGGGTAGCGGGGGGACTTTACAATGAGCAGTTCTTC. This translates into CASSWRVAGGLYNEQFF.

The chain couples TRBV27 to TRBJ1-6; TRBD1 is a possible D gene (5 bases). Trimming removed 8 bases from V and 4 bases from J, with 12 bases in between. Per the germline V gene, CDR1 is MNHEY and CDR2 is SMNVEV (reference sequence). The CDR3 spans 14 residues. The CDR3 is CASGPGEYNSPLHF. CDR3 in DNA: TGTGCCAGCGGCCCGGGGGAATATAATTCACCCCTCCACTTT.

This rearrangement joins TRBV5-4 to TRBJ2-7, with 7 nucleotides matching TRBD1. V lost 4 bases and J lost 6; bases outside the gene matches: 7. Per the germline V gene, CDR1 is SGHNT and CDR2 is YYREEE (reference sequence). The CDR3 extends over 13 amino acids. As DNA, the CDR3 is TGTGCCAGCAGCCTGATTGGGACAGCCGAGCAGTACTTC. Translating it yields CASSLIGTAEQYF. Full variable domain (remainder filled in from reference TRBV5-4 and TRBJ2-7): ETGVTQSPTHLIKTRGQQVTLRCSSQSGHNTVSWYQQALGQGPQFIFQYYREEENGRGNFPPRFSGLQFPNYSSELNVNALELDDSALYLCASSLIGTAEQYFGPGTRLTVT.

The genes are TRBV6-2 or TRBV6-3 and TRBJ1-1, with D possibly being TRBD1 (5 bases). This CDR3 is 11 amino acids long. V gave up 7 bases and J gave up 6 bases, with 9 bases separating them. From germline, CDR1 is MNHEY and CDR2 SVGEGT. CDR3 DNA: TGTGCCAGCAAACGGGGCCCTGAAGCTTTCTTT. Its protein is CASKRGPEAFF.

This clonotype was detected a few times. The chain is built from TRBV4-1 and TRBJ1-1; D possibly corresponds to TRBD1 (5 bases). CDR1 is MGHRA and CDR2 is YSYEKL in the germline V gene. The CDR3 consists of 14 residues. Trimming cost V 5 bases and J 10 bases, with 20 bases left between them. CDR3 amino acids: CASSSQGGTKAAFF. The DNA for the CDR3 is TGCGCCAGCAGCTCCCAGGGAGGGACTAAAGCAGCTTTCTTT.

V gene TRBV27 combines with J gene TRBJ1-1, with D perhaps TRBD1 (6 bases). The V end lost 3 bases, the J end lost 4 bases, and 18 bases lay between the germline ends. This CDR3 spans 16 amino acids. The germline CDR1 and CDR2 sequences are MNHEY and SMNVEV (reference sequence). This chain's CDR3 is CASSLQGTIGVTEAFF. In DNA, the CDR3 is TGTGCCAGCAGTTTGCAGGGGACGATAGGTGTCACTGAAGCTTTCTTT.

The rearrangement uses TRBV7-9 and TRBJ2-5; D unclear. The CDR3 spans 15 residues. Germline V lookup: CDR1 SEHNR, CDR2 FQNEAQ (reference sequence). Trimming took 1 base from V and 3 from J, leaving 12 bases between them. CDR3 DNA sequence: TGTGCCAGCAGCTTAGGGTCAGCCTGGGAAGAGACCCAGTACTTC. Its translation is CASSLGSAWEETQYF.

This clonotype was detected ten times or more. The chain joins TRBV7-2 to TRBJ1-1; no clear D. Trimming shortened V by 1 base and J by 3 bases, and 12 bases separated the two germline ends. Germline loops: CDR1 SGHTA, CDR2 FQGNSA. CDR3 length equals 15 residues. The CDR3 sequence: CASSLEVVGYTEAFF. Written as DNA, the CDR3 is TGTGCCAGCAGCTTAGAGGTGGTAGGGTACACTGAAGCTTTCTTT.

The sample holds many counts of this clonotype. The chain couples TRBV7-2 to TRBJ2-3; D is possibly TRBD1 (6 bases). This CDR3 is 15 amino acids long. Looked up from germline, CDR1 is SGHTA and CDR2 is FQGNSA. Trimming stripped 5 bases from V and 0 bases from J, with 12 bases between. CDR3 amino acids: CASSPSGVSTDTQYF. DNA for the CDR3: TGTGCCAGCAGCCCCTCAGGGGTTAGCACAGATACGCAGTATTTT.

This clonotype was seen ten or more times. The V call is TRBV6-1, the J call TRBJ1-5; no firm D call. V lost 9 bases, J lost 0 bases, and 21 bases lay in between. This CDR3 has 17 residues. Germline V gene data show CDR1 as MNHNS and CDR2 as SASEGT. CDR3 sequence: CASTSRGNTYSNQPQHF. Written as DNA, the CDR3 is TGTGCCAGTACCTCGAGAGGGAACACCTATAGCAATCAGCCCCAGCATTTT.

The chain couples TRBV7-9 to TRBJ2-3; 9 bases match TRBD2. V shed 5 bases, J shed 3 bases, and the junction held 15 bases outside the gene matches. The CDR3 runs 18 residues. The germline gives CDR1 SEHNR, CDR2 FQNEAQ (reference sequence). The CDR3 DNA follows: TGTGCCAGCAGCCCGATGGGGGACAGTGGACTAGCGACAGATACGCAGTATTTT. Translation gives CASSPMGDSGLATDTQYF.

This clonotype was seen a few times. The CDR3 sequence: CASTGTENIQYF. CDR3 sequence (DNA): TGTGCCAGCACCGGGACAGAAAACATTCAGTACTTC. The chain couples TRBV2 to TRBJ2-4; 7 bases agree with TRBD1. Germline V gene lookup returns CDR1 SNHLY and CDR2 FYNNEI. The CDR3 is 12 residues long. The V gene end was trimmed by 7 bases and the J gene end by 5 bases; junction bases not matched to a gene: 2.

Here the CDR3 DNA reads TGTGCCAGCAGCTTAGCCAGGCCCTCTGGGACTAGCTCTCCCGGTCGTGAGCAGTTCTTC. Protein product: CASSLARPSGTSSPGREQFF. The chain recombines TRBV11-2 with TRBJ2-1; 9 bases are shared with TRBD2. The trim removed 1 base at V and 9 bases at J, leaving 22 bases unmatched. This CDR3 region has 20 residues. Germline CDR1 is SGHAT and CDR2 is FQNNGV.

This clonotype was detected a few times. V and J are TRBV28 and TRBJ2-1; 9 nucleotides align to TRBD1. The V and J ends lost 2 bases and 8 bases, in that order; junction bases with no gene match: 10. The CDR3 is 16 residues long. Germline assignment: CDR1 MDHEN and CDR2 SYDVKM. CDR3 DNA sequence: TGTGCCAGCAGTTTACCGGGACAGGGTATTTTAGATGAGCAGTTCTTC. This gives the protein CASSLPGQGILDEQFF.

The rearrangement uses TRBV27 and TRBJ1-1; 8 bases line up with TRBD1. This CDR3 has 13 residues. From germline, CDR1 is MNHEY and CDR2 SMNVEV (reference sequence). Germline trimming cut 8 bases from V and 3 bases from J; bases unmatched to any gene: 5. The CDR3 here is CASGVDRDTEAFF. The CDR3 region has the DNA TGTGCCAGCGGCGTGGACAGGGACACTGAAGCTTTCTTT.

This clonotype came up a few times. This rearrangement joins TRBV7-8 to TRBJ2-4; D is possibly TRBD1 or TRBD2 (5 bases each). The CDR3 runs to 17 residues. V lost 3 bases, J lost 1 base, and 16 bases lay in between. Germline CDR1 reads SGHVS; CDR2 reads FQNEAQ. CDR3 amino acids: CASSFGTYAPAKNIQYF. Written as DNA, the CDR3 is TGTGCCAGCAGCTTCGGGACCTACGCACCTGCCAAAAACATTCAGTACTTC.

V usage is TRBV12-3 or TRBV12-4 and J usage is TRBJ2-1, with 7 bases identical to TRBD2. There are 13 residues in the CDR3. The V segment lost 5 bases and the J segment 4 bases; nucleotides outside the gene matches: 2. The CDR3 nucleotides read TGTGCCAGCAGTCGGGGGGAATACAATGAGCAGTTCTTC. It is translated as CASSRGEYNEQFF.

This clonotype appeared many times. V gene TRBV7-9 combines with J gene TRBJ2-3; 13 nucleotides line up with TRBD2. Germline CDR1 and CDR2: SEHNR and FQNEAQ (reference sequence). The CDR3 extends over 16 amino acids. The V segment lost 6 bases and the J segment 1 base; nucleotides outside the gene matches: 4. CDR3 nucleotides: TGTGCCAGCAGTCCCGGGACTAGCGGGGGCACAGATACGCAGTATTTT. Translation gives CASSPGTSGGTDTQYF.